This T cell receptor beta chain came from a study of CD8 T cells in Susac syndrome. General study findings and limits: Individuals included in the TCR sequencing and HLA analysis were acknowledged by the study to be relatively few in number.

The V gene's germline CDR1 is WSHSY and CDR2 SAAADI. V was trimmed by 11 bases and J by 5 bases, leaving 19 bases between them. The CDR3 spans 13 residues. RNA, at roughly 0.45 to 1 ug, was reverse transcribed with random hexamers. TCRdb ran MiXCR on the immunoSEQ multiplex PCR reads and lists one entry per CDR3 protein. This table holds fewer than 300,000 distinct CDR3 sequences, 70% to 90% found once. Comments on this clonotype: Its target is unknown.

The sequenced material came from CD8+ T cells from PBMCs. This rearrangement joins TRBV10-2 to TRBJ2-7; D unclear. The receptor was isolated from a human donor with multiple sclerosis. CDR3 in DNA: TGCGCCGCCCGAGATGGGCGATATAACGAGCAGTACTTC. Its protein product is CAARDGRYNEQYF.